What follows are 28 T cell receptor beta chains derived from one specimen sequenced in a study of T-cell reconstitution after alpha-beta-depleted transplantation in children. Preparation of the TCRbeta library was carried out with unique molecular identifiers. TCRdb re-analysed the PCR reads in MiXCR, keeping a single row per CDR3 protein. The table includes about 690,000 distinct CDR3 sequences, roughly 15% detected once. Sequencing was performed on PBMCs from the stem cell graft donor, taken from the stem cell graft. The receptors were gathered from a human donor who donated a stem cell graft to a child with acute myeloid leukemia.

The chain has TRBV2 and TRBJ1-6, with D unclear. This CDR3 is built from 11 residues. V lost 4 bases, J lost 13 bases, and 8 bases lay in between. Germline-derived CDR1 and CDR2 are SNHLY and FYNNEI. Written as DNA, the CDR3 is TGTGCCAGCAGTGCCACTTGGCCCCTCCACTTT. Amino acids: CASSATWPLHF.

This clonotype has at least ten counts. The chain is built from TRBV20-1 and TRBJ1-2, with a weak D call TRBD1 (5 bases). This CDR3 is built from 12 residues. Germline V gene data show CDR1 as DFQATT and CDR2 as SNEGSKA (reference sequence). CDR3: CSARRDNYGYTF. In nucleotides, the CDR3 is TGCAGCGCCCGGCGGGACAACTATGGCTACACCTTC.

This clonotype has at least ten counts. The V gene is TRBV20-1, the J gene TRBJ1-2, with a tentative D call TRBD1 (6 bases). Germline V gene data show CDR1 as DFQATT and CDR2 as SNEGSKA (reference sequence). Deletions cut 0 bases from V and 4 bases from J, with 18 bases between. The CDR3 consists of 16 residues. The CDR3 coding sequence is TGCAGTGCTAGAGACCCCCCCACGACAGGACCCTATGGCTACACCTTC. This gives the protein CSARDPPTTGPYGYTF.

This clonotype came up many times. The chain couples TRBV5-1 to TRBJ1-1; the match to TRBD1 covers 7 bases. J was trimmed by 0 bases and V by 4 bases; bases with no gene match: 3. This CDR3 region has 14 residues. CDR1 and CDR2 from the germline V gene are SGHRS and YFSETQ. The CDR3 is CASSHTGVNTEAFF. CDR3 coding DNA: TGCGCCAGCAGCCATACAGGGGTGAACACTGAAGCTTTCTTT.

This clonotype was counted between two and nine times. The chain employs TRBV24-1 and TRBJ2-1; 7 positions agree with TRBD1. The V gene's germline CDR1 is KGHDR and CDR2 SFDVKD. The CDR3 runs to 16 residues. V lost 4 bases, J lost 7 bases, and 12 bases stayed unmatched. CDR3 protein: CATSDQGQANENEQFF. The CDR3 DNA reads TGTGCCACCAGTGACCAAGGACAGGCCAACGAGAATGAGCAGTTCTTC.

The CDR3 region has the DNA TGTGCCAGCAGTTTCAGGCAGGCTGGCACAGATACGCAGTATTTT. Protein sequence: CASSFRQAGTDTQYF. J is TRBJ2-3 and V is TRBV12-3 or TRBV12-4; D remains unclear. This CDR3 is built from 15 residues. Trimming shortened V by 3 bases and J by 1 base, and 11 bases separated the two germline ends.

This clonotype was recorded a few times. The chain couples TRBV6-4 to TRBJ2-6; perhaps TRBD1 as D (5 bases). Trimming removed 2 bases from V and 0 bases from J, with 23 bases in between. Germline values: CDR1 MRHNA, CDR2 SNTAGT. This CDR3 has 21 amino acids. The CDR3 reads CASSDLVRQSSSASGANVLTF. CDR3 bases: TGTGCCAGCAGTGACCTTGTAAGACAGTCCAGCTCCGCCTCTGGGGCCAACGTCCTGACTTTC.

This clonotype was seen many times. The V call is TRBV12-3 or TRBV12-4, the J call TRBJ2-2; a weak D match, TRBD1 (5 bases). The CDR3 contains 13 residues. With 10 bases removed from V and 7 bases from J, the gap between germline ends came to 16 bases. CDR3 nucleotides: TGTGCCATCCACAGGATGGACGGCGGGGAGCTGTTTTTT. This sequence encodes CAIHRMDGGELFF.

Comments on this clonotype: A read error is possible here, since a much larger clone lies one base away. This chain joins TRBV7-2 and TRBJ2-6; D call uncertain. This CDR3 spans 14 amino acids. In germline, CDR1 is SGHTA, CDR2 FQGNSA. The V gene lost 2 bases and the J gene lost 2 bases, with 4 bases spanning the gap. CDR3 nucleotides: TGTGCCAGCAGCTTAAAACCTGGGGCCAACGTCCTGACTTTC. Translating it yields CASSLKPGANVLTF.

For the CDR3, the DNA is TGTGCCTGGAGTGTACGTTTAAGGGAGACGTACACCTTC. It specifies CAWSVRLRETYTF. The J gene is TRBJ1-2, the V gene TRBV30, with D unresolved. This CDR3 is 13 amino acids long. Trimming shortened V by 0 bases and J by 11 bases, and 16 bases separated the two germline ends. The germline CDR1 and CDR2 sequences are GTSNPN and SVGIG (reference sequence).

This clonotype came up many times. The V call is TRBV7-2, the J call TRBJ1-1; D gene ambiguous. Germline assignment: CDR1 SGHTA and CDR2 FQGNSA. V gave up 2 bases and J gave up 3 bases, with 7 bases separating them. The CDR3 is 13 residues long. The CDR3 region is CASSLNPDTEAFF. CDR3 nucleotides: TGTGCCAGCAGCTTAAATCCCGACACTGAAGCTTTCTTT.

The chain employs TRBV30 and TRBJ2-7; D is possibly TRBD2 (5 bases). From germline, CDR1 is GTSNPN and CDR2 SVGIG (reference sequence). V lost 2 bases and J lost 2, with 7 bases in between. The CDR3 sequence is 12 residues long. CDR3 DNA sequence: TGTGCCTGGAGTACCGGGGCCTACGAGCAGTACTTC. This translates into CAWSTGAYEQYF.

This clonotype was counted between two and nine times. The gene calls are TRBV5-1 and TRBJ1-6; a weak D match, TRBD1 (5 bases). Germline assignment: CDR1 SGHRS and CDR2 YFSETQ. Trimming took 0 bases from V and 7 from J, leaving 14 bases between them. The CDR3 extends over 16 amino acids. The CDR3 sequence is CASSLGSAGRNSPLHF. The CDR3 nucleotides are TGCGCCAGCAGCTTGGGCTCGGCGGGGCGGAATTCACCCCTCCACTTT.

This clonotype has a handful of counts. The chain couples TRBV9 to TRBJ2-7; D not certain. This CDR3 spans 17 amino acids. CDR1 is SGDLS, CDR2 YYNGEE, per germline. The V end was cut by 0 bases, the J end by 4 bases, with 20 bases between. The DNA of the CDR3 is TGTGCCAGCAGCGTAGGGGTGGGAAGAGATATCATTTACGAGCAGTACTTC. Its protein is CASSVGVGRDIIYEQYF. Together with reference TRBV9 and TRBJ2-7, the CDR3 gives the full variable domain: DSGVTQTPKHLITATGQRVTLRCSPRSGDLSVYWYQQSLDQGLQFLIQYYNGEERAKGNILERFSAQQFPDLHSELNLSSLELGDSALYFCASSVGVGRDIIYEQYFGPGTRLTVT.

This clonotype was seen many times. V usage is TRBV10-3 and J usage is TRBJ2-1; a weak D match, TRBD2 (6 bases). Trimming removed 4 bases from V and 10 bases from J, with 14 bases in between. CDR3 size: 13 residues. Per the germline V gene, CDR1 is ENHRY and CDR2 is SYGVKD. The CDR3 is CAISGGSEGEQFF. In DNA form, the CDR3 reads TGTGCCATCAGTGGAGGGTCGGAGGGGGAGCAGTTCTTC.

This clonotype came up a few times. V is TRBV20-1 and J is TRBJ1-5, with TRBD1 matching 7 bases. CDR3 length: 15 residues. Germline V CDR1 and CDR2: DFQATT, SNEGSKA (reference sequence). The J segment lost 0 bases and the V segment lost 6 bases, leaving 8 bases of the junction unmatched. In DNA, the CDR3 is TGCAGTGCCGCCCGGGACAGTTATAGCAATCAGCCCCAGCATTTT. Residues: CSAARDSYSNQPQHF.

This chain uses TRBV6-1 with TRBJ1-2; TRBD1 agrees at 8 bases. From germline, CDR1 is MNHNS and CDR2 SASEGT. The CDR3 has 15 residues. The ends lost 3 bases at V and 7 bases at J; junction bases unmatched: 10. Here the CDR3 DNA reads TGTGCCAGCAGTGAGTTGGCAGGGGGCACTAGTGGCTACACCTTC. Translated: CASSELAGGTSGYTF.

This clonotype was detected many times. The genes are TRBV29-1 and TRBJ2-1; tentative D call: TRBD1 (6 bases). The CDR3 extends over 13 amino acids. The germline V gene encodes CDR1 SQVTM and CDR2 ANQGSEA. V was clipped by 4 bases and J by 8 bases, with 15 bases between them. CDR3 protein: CSVADSPLDEQFF. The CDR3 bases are TGCAGCGTTGCGGACAGCCCTTTGGATGAGCAGTTCTTC.

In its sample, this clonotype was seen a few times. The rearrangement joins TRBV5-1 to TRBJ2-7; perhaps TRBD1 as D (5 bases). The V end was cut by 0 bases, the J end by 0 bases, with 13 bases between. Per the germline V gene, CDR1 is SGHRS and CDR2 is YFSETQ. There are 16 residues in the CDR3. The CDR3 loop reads CASSLVPTARSYEQYV. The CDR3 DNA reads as TGCGCCAGCAGCTTGGTCCCGACAGCCCGCTCCTACGAGCAGTACGTC.

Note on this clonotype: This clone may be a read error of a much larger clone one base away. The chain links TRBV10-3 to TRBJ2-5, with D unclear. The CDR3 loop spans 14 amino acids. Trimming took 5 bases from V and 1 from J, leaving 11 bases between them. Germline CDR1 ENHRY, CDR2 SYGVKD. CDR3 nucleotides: TGTGCCATCAGTAGCGAGGATCGCCAAGAGACCCAGTACTTC. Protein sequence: CAISSEDRQETQYF.

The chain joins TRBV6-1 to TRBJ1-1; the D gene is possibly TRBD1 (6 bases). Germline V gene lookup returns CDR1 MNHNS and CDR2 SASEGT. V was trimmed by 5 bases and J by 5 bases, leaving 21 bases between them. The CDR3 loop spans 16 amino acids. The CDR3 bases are TGTGCCAGCAGTACCCTTTCTACAGGGACCAGTACTGAAGCTTTCTTT. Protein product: CASSTLSTGTSTEAFF.

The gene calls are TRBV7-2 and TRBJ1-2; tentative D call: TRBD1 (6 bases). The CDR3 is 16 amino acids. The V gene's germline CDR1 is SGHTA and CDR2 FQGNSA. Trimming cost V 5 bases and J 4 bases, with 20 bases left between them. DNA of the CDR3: TGTGCCAGCAGCCCGACAGGAGGCCAGACTCCCTATGGCTACACCTTC. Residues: CASSPTGGQTPYGYTF.

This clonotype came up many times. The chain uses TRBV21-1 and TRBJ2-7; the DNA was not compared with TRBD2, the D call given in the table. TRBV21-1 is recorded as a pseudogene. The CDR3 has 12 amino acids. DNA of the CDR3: TGTGCCATTAGAGGGATTAACGACGAGCAGTACGTC. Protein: CAIRGINDEQYV.

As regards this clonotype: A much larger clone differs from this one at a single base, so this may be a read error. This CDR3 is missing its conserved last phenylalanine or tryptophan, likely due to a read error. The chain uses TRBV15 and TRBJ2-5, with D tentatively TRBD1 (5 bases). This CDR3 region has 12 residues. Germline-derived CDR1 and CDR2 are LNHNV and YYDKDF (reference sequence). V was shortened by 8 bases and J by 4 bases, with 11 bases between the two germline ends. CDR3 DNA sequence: TGTGCCACCGAAGGGGTGGGAGAGACCCAGTACTAC. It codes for CATEGVGETQYY.

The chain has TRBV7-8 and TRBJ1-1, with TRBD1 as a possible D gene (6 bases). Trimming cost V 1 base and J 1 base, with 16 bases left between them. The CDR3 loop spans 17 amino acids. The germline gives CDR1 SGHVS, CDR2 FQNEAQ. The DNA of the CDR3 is TGTGCCAGCAGCTTAGGGCAGGGGATAGGGCGGAACACTGAAGCTTTCTTT. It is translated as CASSLGQGIGRNTEAFF.

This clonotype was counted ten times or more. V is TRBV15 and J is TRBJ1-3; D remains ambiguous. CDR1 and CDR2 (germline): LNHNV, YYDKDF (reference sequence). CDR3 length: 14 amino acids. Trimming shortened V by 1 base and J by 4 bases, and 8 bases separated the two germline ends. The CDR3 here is CATSRASLGNTIYF. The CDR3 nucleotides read TGTGCCACCAGCAGAGCCTCCCTCGGAAACACCATATATTTT.

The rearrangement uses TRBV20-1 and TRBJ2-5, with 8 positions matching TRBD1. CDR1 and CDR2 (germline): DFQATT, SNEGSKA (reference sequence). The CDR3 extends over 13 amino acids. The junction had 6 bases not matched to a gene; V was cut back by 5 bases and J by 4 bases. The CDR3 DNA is TGCAGTGCTCTGGACAGGGTGAGAGAGACCCAGTACTTC. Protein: CSALDRVRETQYF.

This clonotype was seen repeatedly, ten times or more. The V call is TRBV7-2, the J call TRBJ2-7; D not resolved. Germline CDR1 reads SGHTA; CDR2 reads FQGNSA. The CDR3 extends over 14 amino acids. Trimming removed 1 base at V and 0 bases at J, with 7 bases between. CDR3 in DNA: TGTGCCAGCAGCTTAGAGGGTCGCTCCTACGAGCAGTACTTC. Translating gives CASSLEGRSYEQYF. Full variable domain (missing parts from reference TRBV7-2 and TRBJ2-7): GAGVSQSPSNKVTEKGKDVELRCDPISGHTALYWYRQSLGQGLEFLIYFQGNSAPDKSGLPSDRFSAERTGGSVSTLTIQRTQQEDSAVYLCASSLEGRSYEQYFGPGTRLTVT.